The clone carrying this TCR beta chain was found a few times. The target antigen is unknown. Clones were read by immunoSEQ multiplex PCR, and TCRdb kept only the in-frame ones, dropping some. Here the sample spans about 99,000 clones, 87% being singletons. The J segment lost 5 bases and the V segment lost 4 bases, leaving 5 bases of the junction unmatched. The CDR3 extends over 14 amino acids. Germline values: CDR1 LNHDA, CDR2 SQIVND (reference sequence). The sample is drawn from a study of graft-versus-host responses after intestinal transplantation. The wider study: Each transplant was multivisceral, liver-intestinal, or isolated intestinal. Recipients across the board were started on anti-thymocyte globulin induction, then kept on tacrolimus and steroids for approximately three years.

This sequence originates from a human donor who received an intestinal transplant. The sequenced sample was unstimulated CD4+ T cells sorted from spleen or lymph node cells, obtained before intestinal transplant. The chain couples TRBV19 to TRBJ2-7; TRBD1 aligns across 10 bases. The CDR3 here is CASSRGQGWHEQYF. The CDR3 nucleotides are TGTGCCAGTAGTAGGGGACAGGGGTGGCACGAGCAGTACTTC.